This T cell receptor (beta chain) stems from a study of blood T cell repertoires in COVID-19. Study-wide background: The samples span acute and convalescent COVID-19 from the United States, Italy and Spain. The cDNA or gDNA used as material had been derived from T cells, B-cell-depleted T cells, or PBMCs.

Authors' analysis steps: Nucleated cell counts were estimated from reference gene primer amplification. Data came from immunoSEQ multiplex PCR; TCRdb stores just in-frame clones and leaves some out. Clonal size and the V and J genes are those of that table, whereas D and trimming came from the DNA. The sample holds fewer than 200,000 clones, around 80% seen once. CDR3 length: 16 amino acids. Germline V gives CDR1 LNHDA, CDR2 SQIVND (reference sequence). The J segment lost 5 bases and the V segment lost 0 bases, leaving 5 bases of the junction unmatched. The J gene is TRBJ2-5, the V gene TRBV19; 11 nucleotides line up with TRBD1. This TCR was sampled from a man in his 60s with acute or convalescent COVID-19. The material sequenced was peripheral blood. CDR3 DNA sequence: TGTGCCAGTAGTATAGATCGGGGACAGGGGGTCGAGACCCAGTACTTC. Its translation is CASSIDRGQGVETQYF.